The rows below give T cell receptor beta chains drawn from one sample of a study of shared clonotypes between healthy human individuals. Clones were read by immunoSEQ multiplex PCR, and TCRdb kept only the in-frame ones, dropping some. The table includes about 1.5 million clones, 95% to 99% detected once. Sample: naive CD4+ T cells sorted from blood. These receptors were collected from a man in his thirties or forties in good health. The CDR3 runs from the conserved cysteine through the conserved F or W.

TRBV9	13	CASSVSAGREQFF
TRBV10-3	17	CATGTPGLEGSYNEQFF
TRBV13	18	CASSAGISGRGSYNEQFF
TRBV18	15	CASSPRAGVTDTQYF
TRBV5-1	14	CASSQTGVGTEAFF
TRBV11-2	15	CASTFLRGGSYEQYF
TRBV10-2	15	CASSERGLAGLEQYF
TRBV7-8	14	CASSLEVDYNEQFF
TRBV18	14	CASSSGQGLPEAFF
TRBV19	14	CASSSRSSYNEQFF
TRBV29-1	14	CSARRGAGTDEQYF
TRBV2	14	CASGEAGGGDTQYF
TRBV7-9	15	CASSPGGGGVYGYTF
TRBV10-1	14	CASSRGIPPNEQFF
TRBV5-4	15	CASSLFAGGLNEQYF
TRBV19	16	CASSIVPYSPSHEQFF
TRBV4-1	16	CASSQGTGQGSYEQYF
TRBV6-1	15	CASKLRTGTYNEQFF
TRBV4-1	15	CASSQDRTAAYEQYF
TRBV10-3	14	CAISGYRGGTEAFF
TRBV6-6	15	CASSLWTSGSYEQYF
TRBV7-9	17	CASSLWVAGDEGYEQYF
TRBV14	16	CASSQIRPTNTGELFF
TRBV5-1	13	CASSLGIQETQYF
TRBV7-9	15	CASSLDLSSYNEQFF
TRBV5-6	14	CASSLGLDPNEQFF
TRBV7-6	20	CASSLPGLAGAGMGADTQYF
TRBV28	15	CASRPGTPISYEQYF
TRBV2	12	CASSGALIGQFF
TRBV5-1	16	CASTEAPKGPNYGYTF
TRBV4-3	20	CASSPSRWADSRINTGELFF
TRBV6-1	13	CASNSADTDTQYF
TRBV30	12	CAWSLGKQPQHF
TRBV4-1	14	CASSRAEGDQPQHF
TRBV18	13	CASSPTRQETQYF
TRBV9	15	CASGQNPSNTGELFF
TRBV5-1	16	CASSLEGTSGINEQYF
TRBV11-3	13	CASSLDGRNEQFF
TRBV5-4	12	CASSLPTREAFF
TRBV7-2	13	CASTGQGSYEQYF
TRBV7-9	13	CASSTDPTGELFF
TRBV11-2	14	CASRKVGGGYEQYF
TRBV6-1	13	CASRRDTNTEAFF
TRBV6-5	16	CASSYLSGTGTDTQYF
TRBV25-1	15	CASSEGSSSYNEQFF